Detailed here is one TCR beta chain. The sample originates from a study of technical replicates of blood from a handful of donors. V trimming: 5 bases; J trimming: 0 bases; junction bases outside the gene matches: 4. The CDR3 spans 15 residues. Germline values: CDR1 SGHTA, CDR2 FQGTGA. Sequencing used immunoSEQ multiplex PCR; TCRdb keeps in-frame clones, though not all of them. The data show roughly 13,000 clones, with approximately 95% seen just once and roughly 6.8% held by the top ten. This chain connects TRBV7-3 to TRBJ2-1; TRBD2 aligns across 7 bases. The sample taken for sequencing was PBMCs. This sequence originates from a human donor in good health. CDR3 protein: CASSTSASSYNEQFF. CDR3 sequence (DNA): TGTGCCAGCAGCACTAGCGCCAGCTCCTACAATGAGCAGTTCTTC.